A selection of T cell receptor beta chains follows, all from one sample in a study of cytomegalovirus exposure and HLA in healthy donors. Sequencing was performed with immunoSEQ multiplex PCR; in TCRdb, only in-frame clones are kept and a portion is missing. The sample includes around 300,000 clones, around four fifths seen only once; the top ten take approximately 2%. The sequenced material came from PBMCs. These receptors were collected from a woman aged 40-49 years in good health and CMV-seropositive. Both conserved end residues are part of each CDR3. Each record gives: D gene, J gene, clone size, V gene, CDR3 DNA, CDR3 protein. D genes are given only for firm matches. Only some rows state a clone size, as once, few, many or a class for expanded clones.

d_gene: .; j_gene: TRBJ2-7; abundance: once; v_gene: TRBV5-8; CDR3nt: TGTGCCAGCAGAGTTTTAGGGGTATACGAGCAGTACTTC; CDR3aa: CASRVLGVYEQYF
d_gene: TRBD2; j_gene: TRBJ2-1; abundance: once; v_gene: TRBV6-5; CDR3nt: TGTGCCAGCAGTTCGGGTAGCGGGAGGCAGTTCTTC; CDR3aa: CASSSGSGRQFF
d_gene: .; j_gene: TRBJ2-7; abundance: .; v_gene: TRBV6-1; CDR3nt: TGTGCCAGCAGTGAAATAGGCAGGGGAGTAAACGAGCAGTACTTC; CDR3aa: CASSEIGRGVNEQYF
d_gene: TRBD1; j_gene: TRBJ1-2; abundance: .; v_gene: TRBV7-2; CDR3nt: TGTGCCAGCAGCATAGGCACAGGGGTTTCAAACTATGGCTACACCTTC; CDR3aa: CASSIGTGVSNYGYTF
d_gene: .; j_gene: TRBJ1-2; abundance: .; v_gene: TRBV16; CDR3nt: TGTGCCAGCAGCCAGGCGGACAGCAACGGCTACACCTTC; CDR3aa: CASSQADSNGYTF
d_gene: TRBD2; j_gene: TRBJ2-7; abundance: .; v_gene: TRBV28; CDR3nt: TGTGCCAGCAGCCCCCCTTTCGGGACTAGCGGCTACGAGCAGTACTTC; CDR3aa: CASSPPFGTSGYEQYF
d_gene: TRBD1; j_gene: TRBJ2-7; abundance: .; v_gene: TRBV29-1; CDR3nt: TGCAGCGTTGAGACAGGGTCCCACGAGCAGTACTTC; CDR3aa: CSVETGSHEQYF
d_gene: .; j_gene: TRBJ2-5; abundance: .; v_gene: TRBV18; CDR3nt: TGTGCCAGCTCCCCAAATTCAGCGGACCAAGAGACCCAGTACTTC; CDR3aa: CASSPNSADQETQYF
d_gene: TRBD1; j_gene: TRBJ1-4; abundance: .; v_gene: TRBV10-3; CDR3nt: TGTGCCATCAGTGGTCGCCCGACCGGGACAGGGAATGAAAAACTGTTTTTT; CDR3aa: CAISGRPTGTGNEKLFF
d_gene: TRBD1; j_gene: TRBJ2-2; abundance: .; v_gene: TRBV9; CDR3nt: TGTGCCAGCAGCAAACAGGGGGCCACGAACACCGGGGAGCTGTTTTTT; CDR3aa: CASSKQGATNTGELFF
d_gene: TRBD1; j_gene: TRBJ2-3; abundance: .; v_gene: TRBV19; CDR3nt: TGTGCCAGTAGCAAACAGGGGTTGAGCACAGATACGCAGTATTTT; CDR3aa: CASSKQGLSTDTQYF
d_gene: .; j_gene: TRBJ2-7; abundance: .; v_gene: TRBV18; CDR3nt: TGTGCCAGCTCACCAGGGGAGGGGGGCCCCTACGAGCAGTACTTC; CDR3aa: CASSPGEGGPYEQYF
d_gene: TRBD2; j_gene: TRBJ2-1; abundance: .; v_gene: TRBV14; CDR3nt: TGTGCCAGCAGCCCGGAGGCGGGACTAAACTTCAAGGAATACAATGAGCAGTTCTTC; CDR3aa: CASSPEAGLNFKEYNEQFF
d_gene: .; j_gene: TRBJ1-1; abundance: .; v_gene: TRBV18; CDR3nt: TGTGCCAGCTCACCACCGGCGGTGAACACTGAAGCTTTCTTT; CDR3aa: CASSPPAVNTEAFF
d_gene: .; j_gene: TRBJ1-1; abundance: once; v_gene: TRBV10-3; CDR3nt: TGTGCCATCAGTGAGGTCGACGGGGGCACTGAAGCTTTCTTT; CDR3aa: CAISEVDGGTEAFF
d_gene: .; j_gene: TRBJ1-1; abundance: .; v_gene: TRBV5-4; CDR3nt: TGTGCCAGCAGCGCCGAGGGGGGGTACACTGAAGCTTTCTTT; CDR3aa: CASSAEGGYTEAFF
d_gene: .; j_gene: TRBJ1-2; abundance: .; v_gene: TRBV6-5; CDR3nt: TGTGCCAGCAGTTACGAGGGTCCAGCTAACTATGGCTACACCTTC; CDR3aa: CASSYEGPANYGYTF
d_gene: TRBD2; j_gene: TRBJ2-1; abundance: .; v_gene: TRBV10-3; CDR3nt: TGTGCCATCAGAGGGACTAGTGAGAATGAGCAGTTCTTC; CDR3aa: CAIRGTSENEQFF
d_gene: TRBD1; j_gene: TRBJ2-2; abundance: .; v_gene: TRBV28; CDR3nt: TGTGCCAGCAGTGAAGACAGGGGGCGCACCGGGGAGCTGTTTTTT; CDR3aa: CASSEDRGRTGELFF
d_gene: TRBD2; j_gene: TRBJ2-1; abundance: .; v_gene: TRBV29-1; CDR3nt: TGCAGCGTAAAGGGACTAGCTTCCGACAATGAGCAGTTCTTC; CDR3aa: CSVKGLASDNEQFF
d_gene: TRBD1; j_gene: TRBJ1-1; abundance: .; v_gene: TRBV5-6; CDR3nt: TGTGCCAGCAGCTTGCTGGGACAGGGTTTTGCTGAAGCTTTCTTT; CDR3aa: CASSLLGQGFAEAFF
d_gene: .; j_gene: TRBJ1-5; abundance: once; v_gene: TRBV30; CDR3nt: TGTGCCTGGAGTGACCCGGGGGGGCCCCAGCATTTT; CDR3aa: CAWSDPGGPQHF
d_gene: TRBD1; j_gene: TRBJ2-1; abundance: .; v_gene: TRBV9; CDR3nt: TGTGCCAGCAGCGTAGAGGGACAGAGGTACAATGAGCAGTTCTTC; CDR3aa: CASSVEGQRYNEQFF
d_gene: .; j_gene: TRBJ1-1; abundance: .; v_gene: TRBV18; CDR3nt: TGTGCCAGCTCACCTCCTGTCGTTAACACTGAAGCTTTCTTT; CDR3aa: CASSPPVVNTEAFF
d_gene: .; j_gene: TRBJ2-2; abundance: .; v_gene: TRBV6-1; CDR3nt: TGTGCCAGCACCCTAATATTTACGAACACCGGGGAGCTGTTTTTT; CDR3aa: CASTLIFTNTGELFF
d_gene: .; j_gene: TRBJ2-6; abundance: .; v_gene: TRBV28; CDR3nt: TGTGCCAGCAGTAGGGCAGGGTGGTCTGGGGCCAACGTCCTGACTTTC; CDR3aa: CASSRAGWSGANVLTF
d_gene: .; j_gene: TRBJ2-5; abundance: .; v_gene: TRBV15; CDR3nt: TGTGCCACCAGCAGAGATCGTGGTGCGGTATCACAAGAGACCCAGTACTTC; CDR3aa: CATSRDRGAVSQETQYF
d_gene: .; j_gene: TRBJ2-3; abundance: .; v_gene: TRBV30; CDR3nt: TGTGCCTGGAGGGCCCGGGACTTCACAGATACGCAGTATTTT; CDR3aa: CAWRARDFTDTQYF
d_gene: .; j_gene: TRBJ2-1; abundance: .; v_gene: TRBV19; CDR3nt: TGTGCCAGTAGTACGGTGAGCTCCTACAATGAGCAGTTCTTC; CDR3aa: CASSTVSSYNEQFF